The 18 T cell receptor beta chains in this list originate from one sample, sequenced in a study of radiotherapy plus CTLA-4 blockade in lung cancer. Generated by immunoSEQ multiplex PCR, the TCRdb table keeps only in-frame clones and is missing some. The sample yields around 29,000 clones, approximately 78% seen once. Here the sequenced sample was peripheral blood, taken from a patient treated with radiotherapy plus ipilimumab. The receptors come from a human donor with non-small cell lung cancer that progressed on radiotherapy plus ipilimumab.

With respect to this clone: This may arise from a read error, as a much more abundant clone is one base away. The V and J genes are TRBV6-1 and TRBJ2-3; 7 positions agree with TRBD2. With V trimmed by 2 bases and J by 2 bases, 1 base remained unmatched. CDR1 MNHNS and CDR2 SASEGT come from the germline V gene. This CDR3 is built from 14 residues. The CDR3 reads CASSESGVTDTQYF. Written as DNA, the CDR3 is TGTGCCAGCAGTGAAAGCGGGGTCACAGATACGCAGTATTTT.

This chain uses TRBV27 with TRBJ1-3; 11 nucleotides line up with TRBD1. This CDR3 comprises 15 residues. Germline CDR1 reads MNHEY; CDR2 reads SMNVEV (reference sequence). Losses at the gene ends were 11 bases for V and 9 bases for J; bases not matched to a gene: 15. CDR3 residues: CARKIIGTGGFTIYF. CDR3 in DNA: TGTGCCCGCAAAATTATAGGGACAGGGGGATTCACCATATATTTT.

The genes are TRBV19 and TRBJ1-1; D is uncertain. The CDR3 is made up of 13 amino acids. CDR1 LNHDA and CDR2 SQIVND come from the germline V gene (reference sequence). The V end was cut by 5 bases, the J end by 1 base, with 8 bases between. This CDR3 is CASSYGRNTEAFF. The DNA for the CDR3 is TGTGCCAGTAGTTATGGGAGGAACACTGAAGCTTTCTTT.

This chain connects TRBV18 to TRBJ2-7, with 8 bases fitting TRBD2. Looked up from germline, CDR1 is KGHSH and CDR2 is LQKENI. This CDR3 is 13 amino acids long. Trimming at V came to 2 bases and at J to 6 bases, leaving 3 bases not matched to a gene. DNA for the CDR3: TGTGCCAGCTCACCAAGCGGGACTAGCGAGCAGTACTTC. The encoded protein is CASSPSGTSEQYF.

The CDR3 nucleotides read TGCGCCAGCAGCCAGTTGGGGCAGAGCTATGGCTACACCTTC. It translates to CASSQLGQSYGYTF. This chain links TRBV5-1 with TRBJ1-2; tentative D call: TRBD1 (5 bases). Germline V lookup: CDR1 SGHRS, CDR2 YFSETQ. The V and J ends lost 4 bases and 4 bases respectively, with 14 bases between them. The CDR3 covers 14 residues.

The CDR3 spells CASRRQGRNTEAFF. The DNA for the CDR3 is TGTGCCAGCAGACGACAGGGGAGGAACACTGAAGCTTTCTTT. The gene calls are TRBV6-5 and TRBJ1-1; TRBD1 aligns across 8 bases. Per the germline V gene, CDR1 is MNHEY and CDR2 is SVGAGI. Trimming took 6 bases from V and 1 from J; bases not matched to a gene: 4. CDR3 length equals 14 residues.

In this sample, this clone turned up many times. This chain links TRBV10-3 with TRBJ1-5; 8 bases agree with TRBD1. Per the germline V gene, CDR1 is ENHRY and CDR2 is SYGVKD. There are 13 residues in the CDR3. The V gene end was trimmed by 10 bases and the J gene end by 1 base; junction bases not matched to a gene: 3. The CDR3: CATQGGSNQPQHF. In DNA form, the CDR3 reads TGTGCCACACAGGGGGGCAGCAATCAGCCCCAGCATTTT.

The genes are TRBV11-2 and TRBJ2-6; unclear D gene. The CDR3 is 14 amino acids. The germline V and J ends were trimmed by 4 bases and 2 bases, with 6 bases remaining between them. Germline CDR1 SGHAT, CDR2 FQNNGV. In DNA, the CDR3 is TGTGCCAGCAGCTCTGAGGCTGGGGCCAACGTCCTGACTTTC. It specifies CASSSEAGANVLTF.

This clone occurred once. In DNA form, the CDR3 reads TGTGCCAGCAGCCAGGACGGGGAGGAGACCCAGTACTTC. It yields the protein CASSQDGEETQYF. The J gene is TRBJ2-5, the V gene TRBV11-3; TRBD2 might be the D (5 bases). The CDR3 runs to 13 residues. Germline V CDR1 and CDR2: SGHNT, YENEEA. V dropped 5 bases and J dropped 5 bases, with 12 bases sitting between them.

The gene calls are TRBV7-2 and TRBJ2-1; D is perhaps TRBD2 (6 bases). Germline loops: CDR1 SGHTA, CDR2 FQGNSA. CDR3 length: 14 amino acids. V was trimmed by 4 bases and J by 7 bases, leaving 14 bases between them. The CDR3 DNA follows: TGTGCCAGCAGCTCCCGACTAGAGAGGAATGAGCAGTTCTTC. Its translation is CASSSRLERNEQFF.

The chain joins TRBV5-1 to TRBJ1-1; no clear D gene. With 0 bases removed from V and 4 bases from J, the gap between germline ends came to 16 bases. The CDR3 extends over 16 amino acids. Germline loops: CDR1 SGHRS, CDR2 YFSETQ. The CDR3 DNA reads as TGCGCCAGCAGCTTGGGAGGTTCCGGGGTTGGCACTGAAGCTTTCTTT. Translated, it gives CASSLGGSGVGTEAFF.

The J gene is TRBJ2-2, the V gene TRBV7-2, with 11 bases matching TRBD2. The V gene's germline CDR1 is SGHTA and CDR2 FQGNSA. V lost 5 bases and J lost 7; bases outside the gene matches: 12. This CDR3 spans 17 amino acids. Written as DNA, the CDR3 is TGTGCCAGCAGCACAAGACGGCCTAGCGGGGGGCACGGGGAGCTGTTTTTT. It encodes CASSTRRPSGGHGELFF.

This rearrangement joins TRBV2 to TRBJ1-1, with 8 bases fitting TRBD1. CDR3 size: 15 residues. Germline V CDR1 and CDR2: SNHLY, FYNNEI. With 1 base clipped from V and 2 bases from J, the junction kept 3 bases outside the gene matches. The CDR3 sequence is CASSEVGQGNTEAFF. As DNA, the CDR3 is TGTGCCAGCAGTGAAGTAGGACAGGGAAACACTGAAGCTTTCTTT.

This clone was observed once. The chain joins TRBV9 to TRBJ1-1; D unclear. This CDR3 is built from 15 residues. The ends were cut back, 0 bases at V and 5 bases at J, with 14 bases in the middle. Germline-derived CDR1 and CDR2 are SGDLS and YYNGEE. The CDR3 spells CASSVDPRGGTEAFF. The DNA of the CDR3 is TGTGCCAGCAGCGTAGATCCTCGTGGAGGTACTGAAGCTTTCTTT. Based on the CDR3 plus reference TRBV9 and TRBJ1-1, the full variable domain is DSGVTQTPKHLITATGQRVTLRCSPRSGDLSVYWYQQSLDQGLQFLIQYYNGEERAKGNILERFSAQQFPDLHSELNLSSLELGDSALYFCASSVDPRGGTEAFFGQGTRLTVV.

The chain has TRBV5-1 and TRBJ2-3, with D tentatively TRBD2 (5 bases). CDR3 size: 14 residues. V was shortened by 5 bases and J by 0 bases, with 10 bases between the two germline ends. Germline CDR1 reads SGHRS; CDR2 reads YFSETQ. The DNA of the CDR3 is TGCGCCAGCAGATTGCCGGGAAGCACAGATACGCAGTATTTT. Encoded protein: CASRLPGSTDTQYF.

The CDR3 sequence: CASSYSNRGARAFF. The CDR3, as DNA: TGTGCCAGCAGTTACTCGAACAGGGGGGCTAGGGCTTTCTTT. This rearrangement joins TRBV6-5 to TRBJ1-1; the match to TRBD1 covers 8 bases. V shed 0 bases, J shed 11 bases, and the junction held 8 bases outside the gene matches. In germline, CDR1 is MNHEY, CDR2 SVGAGI. The CDR3 contains 14 residues.

The chain joins TRBV19 to TRBJ2-2; possible D gene TRBD1, 6 bases. V was pared by 8 bases and J by 7 bases, with 8 bases between. CDR1 and CDR2 (germline): LNHDA, SQIVND (reference sequence). CDR3 size: 11 residues. The CDR3 DNA sequence: TGTGCCAGTTCGGACAGCGGGGAGCTGTTTTTT. Protein product: CASSDSGELFF.

This chain uses TRBV19 with TRBJ1-1; 8 bases fit TRBD1. The CDR3 sequence is 16 residues long. Germline CDR1 reads LNHDA; CDR2 reads SQIVND (reference sequence). With V trimmed by 5 bases and J by 10 bases, 18 bases remained unmatched. The CDR3 nucleotides are TGTGCCAGTAGTGCGACAACAGGGGGAAACCTCAGGGGAGCTTTCTTT. Protein product: CASSATTGGNLRGAFF.